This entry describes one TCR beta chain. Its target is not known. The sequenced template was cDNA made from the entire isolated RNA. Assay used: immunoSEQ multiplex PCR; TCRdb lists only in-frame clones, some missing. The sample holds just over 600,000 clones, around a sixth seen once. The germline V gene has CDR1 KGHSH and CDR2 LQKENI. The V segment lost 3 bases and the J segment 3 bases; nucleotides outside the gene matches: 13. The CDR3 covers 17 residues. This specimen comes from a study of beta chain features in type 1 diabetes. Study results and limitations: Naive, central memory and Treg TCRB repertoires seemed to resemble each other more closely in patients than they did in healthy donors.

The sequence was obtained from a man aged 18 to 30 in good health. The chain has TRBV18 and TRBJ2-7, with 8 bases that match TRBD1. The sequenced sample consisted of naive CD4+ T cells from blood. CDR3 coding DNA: TGTGCCAGCTCACCTCGCATAACTGGACAGGGCCTCTACGAGCAGTACTTC. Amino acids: CASSPRITGQGLYEQYF. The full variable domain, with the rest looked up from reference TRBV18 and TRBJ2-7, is NAGVMQNPRHLVRRRGQEARLRCSPMKGHSHVYWYRQLPEEGLKFMVYLQKENIIDESGMPKERFSAEFPKEGPSILRIQQVVRGDSAAYFCASSPRITGQGLYEQYFGPGTRLTVT.